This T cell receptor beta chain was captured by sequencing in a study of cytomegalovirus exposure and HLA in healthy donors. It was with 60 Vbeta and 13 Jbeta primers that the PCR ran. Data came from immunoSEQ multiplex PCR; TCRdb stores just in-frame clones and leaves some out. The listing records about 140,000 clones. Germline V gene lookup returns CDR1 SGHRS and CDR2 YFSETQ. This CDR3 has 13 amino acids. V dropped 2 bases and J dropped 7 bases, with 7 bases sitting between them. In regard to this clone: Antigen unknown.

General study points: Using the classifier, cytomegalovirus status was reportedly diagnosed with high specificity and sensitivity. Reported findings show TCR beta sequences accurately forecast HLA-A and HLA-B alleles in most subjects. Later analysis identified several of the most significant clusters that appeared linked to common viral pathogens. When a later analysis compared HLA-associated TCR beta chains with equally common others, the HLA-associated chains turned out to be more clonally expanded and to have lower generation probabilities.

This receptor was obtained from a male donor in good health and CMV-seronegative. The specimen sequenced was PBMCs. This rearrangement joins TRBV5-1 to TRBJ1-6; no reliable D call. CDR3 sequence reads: CASSLAGNSPLHF. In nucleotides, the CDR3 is TGCGCCAGCAGCTTAGCCGGGAATTCACCCCTCCACTTT.